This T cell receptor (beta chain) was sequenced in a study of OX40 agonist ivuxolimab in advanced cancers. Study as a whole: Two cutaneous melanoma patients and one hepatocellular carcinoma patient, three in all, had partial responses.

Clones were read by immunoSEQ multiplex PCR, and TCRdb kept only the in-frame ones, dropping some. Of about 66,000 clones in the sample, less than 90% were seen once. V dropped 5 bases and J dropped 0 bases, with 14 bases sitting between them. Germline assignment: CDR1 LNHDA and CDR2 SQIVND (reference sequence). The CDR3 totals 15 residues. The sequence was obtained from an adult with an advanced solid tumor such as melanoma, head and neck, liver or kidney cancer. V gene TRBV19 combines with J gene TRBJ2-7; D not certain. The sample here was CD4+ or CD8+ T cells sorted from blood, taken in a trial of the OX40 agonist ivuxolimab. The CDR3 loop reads CASSSQVTDSYEQYF. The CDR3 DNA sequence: TGTGCCAGTAGTTCTCAGGTGACGGACTCCTACGAGCAGTACTTC.